This T cell receptor (beta chain) stems from a study of T cell changes during pregnancy in multiple sclerosis. CDR1 is SGHNT and CDR2 is YYREEE in the germline V gene (reference sequence). The CDR3 is 16 residues long. The V gene end was trimmed by 4 bases and the J gene end by 5 bases; junction bases not matched to a gene: 12. Some clones are missing from TCRdb's copy, which holds only in-frame ones; the method was immunoSEQ multiplex PCR. This sample has about 40,000 clones; roughly 93% occur once, and the top ten carry approximately 0.8%. The sequence was collected from a female donor with multiple sclerosis, enrolled in a pregnancy study. Sequences were derived from CD4+ T cells from peripheral blood mononuclear cells, sampled before pregnancy. The gene calls are TRBV5-4 and TRBJ2-3; 8 bases are a match to TRBD1. In DNA form, the CDR3 reads TGTGCCAGCAGCAACGGGGGACAGGTTTTTAGAGATACGCAGTATTTT. The encoded protein is CASSNGGQVFRDTQYF.